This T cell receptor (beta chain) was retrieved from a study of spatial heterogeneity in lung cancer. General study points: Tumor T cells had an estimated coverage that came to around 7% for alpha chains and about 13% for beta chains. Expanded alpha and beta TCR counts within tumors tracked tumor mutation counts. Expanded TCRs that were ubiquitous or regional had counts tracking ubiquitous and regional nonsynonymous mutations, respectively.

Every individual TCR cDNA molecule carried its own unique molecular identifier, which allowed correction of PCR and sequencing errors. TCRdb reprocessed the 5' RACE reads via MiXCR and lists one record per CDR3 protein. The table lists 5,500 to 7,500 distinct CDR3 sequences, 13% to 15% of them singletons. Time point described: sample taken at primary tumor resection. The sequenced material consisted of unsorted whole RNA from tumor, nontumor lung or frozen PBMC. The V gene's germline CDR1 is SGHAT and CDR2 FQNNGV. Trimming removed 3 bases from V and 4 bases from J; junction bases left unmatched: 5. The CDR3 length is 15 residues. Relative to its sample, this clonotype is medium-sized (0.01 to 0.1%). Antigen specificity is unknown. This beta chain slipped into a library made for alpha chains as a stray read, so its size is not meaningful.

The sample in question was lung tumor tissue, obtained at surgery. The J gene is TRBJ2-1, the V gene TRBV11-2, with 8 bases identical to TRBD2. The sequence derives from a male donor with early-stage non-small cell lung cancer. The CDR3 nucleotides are TGTGCCAGCAGCTTTCGGACTAGCCAGTACAATGAGCAGTTCTTC. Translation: CASSFRTSQYNEQFF.